The clone carrying this TCR beta chain has a count of ten or more. Trimming stripped 5 bases from V and 5 bases from J, with 10 bases between. The germline gives CDR1 SQVTM, CDR2 ANQGSEA. This CDR3 region has 11 residues. The sample belongs to a study of blood T cell repertoires in COVID-19. In the study overall: Sites in the United States, Italy and Spain provided acute and convalescent COVID-19 samples. T cells, B-cell-depleted T cells, or PBMCs supplied cDNA or gDNA.

Original analysis: Reference gene primers were amplified, and this amplification served to estimate nucleated cell counts. The repertoire was sequenced with immunoSEQ multiplex PCR; TCRdb's copy has only in-frame clones and lacks some. From that table come the V and J calls and clone size; the DNA was used to work out D and trimming. The repertoire holds 110,000 to 150,000 clones, around 82% seen once, with less than 5.5% in the top ten. This receptor was identified in a man aged 55 to 69 with acute or convalescent COVID-19. The specimen sequenced was peripheral blood. The rearrangement joins TRBV29-1 to TRBJ2-7; possible D gene TRBD2, 5 bases. CDR3 sequence reads: CSVKTSDEQYF. The CDR3, as DNA: TGCAGCGTTAAAACTAGTGACGAGCAGTACTTC.